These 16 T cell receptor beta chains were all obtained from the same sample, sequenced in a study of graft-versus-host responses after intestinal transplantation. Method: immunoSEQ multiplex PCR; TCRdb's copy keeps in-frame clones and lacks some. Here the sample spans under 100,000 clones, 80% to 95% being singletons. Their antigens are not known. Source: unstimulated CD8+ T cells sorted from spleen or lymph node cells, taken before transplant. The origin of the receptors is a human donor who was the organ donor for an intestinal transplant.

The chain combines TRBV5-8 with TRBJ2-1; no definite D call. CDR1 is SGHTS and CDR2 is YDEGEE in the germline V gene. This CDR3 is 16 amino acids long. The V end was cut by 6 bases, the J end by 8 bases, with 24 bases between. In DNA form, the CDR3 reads TGTGCCAGCATCCTCACAGCCTACCCCATTGGCTATGAGCAGTTCTTC. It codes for CASILTAYPIGYEQFF.

CDR3 bases: TGTGCCAGCAGCGTGGGGACAGGGGCTAACTATGGCTACACCTTC. It codes for CASSVGTGANYGYTF. The chain combines TRBV9 with TRBJ1-2; 10 bases line up with TRBD1. Germline V gives CDR1 SGDLS, CDR2 YYNGEE. With V trimmed by 2 bases and J by 0 bases, 1 base remained unmatched. The CDR3 spans 15 residues. The entire variable domain, with the rest obtained from reference TRBV9 and TRBJ1-2, is as follows: DSGVTQTPKHLITATGQRVTLRCSPRSGDLSVYWYQQSLDQGLQFLIQYYNGEERAKGNILERFSAQQFPDLHSELNLSSLELGDSALYFCASSVGTGANYGYTFGSGTRLTVV.

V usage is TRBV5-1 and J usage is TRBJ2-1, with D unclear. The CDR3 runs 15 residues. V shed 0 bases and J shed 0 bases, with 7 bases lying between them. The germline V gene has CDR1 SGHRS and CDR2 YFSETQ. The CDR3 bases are TGCGCCAGCAGCTTGGCGGAGTTCTCCTACAATGAGCAGTTCTTC. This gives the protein CASSLAEFSYNEQFF.

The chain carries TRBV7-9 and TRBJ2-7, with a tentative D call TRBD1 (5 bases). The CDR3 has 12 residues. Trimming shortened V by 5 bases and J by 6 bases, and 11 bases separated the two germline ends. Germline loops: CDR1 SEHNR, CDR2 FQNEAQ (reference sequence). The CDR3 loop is CASSRGQGEQYF. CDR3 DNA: TGTGCCAGCAGCAGAGGACAAGGCGAGCAGTACTTC.

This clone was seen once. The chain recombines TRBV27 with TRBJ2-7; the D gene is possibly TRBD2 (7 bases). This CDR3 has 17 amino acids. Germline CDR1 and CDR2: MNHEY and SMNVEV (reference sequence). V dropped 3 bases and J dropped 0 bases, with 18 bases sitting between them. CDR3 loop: CASSFRLSAGASYEQYF. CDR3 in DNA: TGTGCCAGCAGTTTTCGCCTCTCCGCGGGGGCCTCCTACGAGCAGTACTTC.

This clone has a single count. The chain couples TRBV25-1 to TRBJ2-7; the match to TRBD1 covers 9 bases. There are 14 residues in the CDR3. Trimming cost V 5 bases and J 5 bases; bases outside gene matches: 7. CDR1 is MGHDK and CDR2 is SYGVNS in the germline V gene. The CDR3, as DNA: TGTGCCAGCAGTCTAACAGGGGGCTGGAACGAGCAGTACTTC. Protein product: CASSLTGGWNEQYF.

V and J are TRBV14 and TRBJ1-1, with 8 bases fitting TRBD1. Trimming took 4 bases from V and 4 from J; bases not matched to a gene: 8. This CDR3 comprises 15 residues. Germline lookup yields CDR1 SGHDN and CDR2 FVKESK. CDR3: CASSPLAQGGTEAFF. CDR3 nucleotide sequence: TGTGCCAGCAGCCCCCTCGCACAGGGGGGCACTGAAGCTTTCTTT.

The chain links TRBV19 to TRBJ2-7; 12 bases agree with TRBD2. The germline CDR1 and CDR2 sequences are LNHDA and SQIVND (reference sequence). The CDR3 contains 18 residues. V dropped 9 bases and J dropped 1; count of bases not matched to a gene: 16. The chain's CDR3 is CASSSSLAGGLGSYEQYF. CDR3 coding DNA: TGTGCCAGCTCGTCCTCTCTAGCGGGGGGGCTCGGATCCTACGAGCAGTACTTC.

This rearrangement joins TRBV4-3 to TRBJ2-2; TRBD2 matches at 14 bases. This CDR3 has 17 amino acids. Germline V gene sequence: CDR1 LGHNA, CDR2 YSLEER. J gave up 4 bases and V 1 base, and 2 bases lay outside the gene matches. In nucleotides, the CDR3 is TGCGCCAGCAGCCAAGGACTAGCGGGGGGGTTCACCGGGGAGCTGTTTTTT. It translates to CASSQGLAGGFTGELFF.

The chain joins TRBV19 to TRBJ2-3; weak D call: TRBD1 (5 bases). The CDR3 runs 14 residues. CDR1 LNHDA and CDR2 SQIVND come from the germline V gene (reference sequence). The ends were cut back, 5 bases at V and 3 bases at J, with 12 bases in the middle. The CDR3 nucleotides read TGTGCCAGTAGTTACAACAGGTATACAGATACGCAGTATTTT. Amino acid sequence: CASSYNRYTDTQYF.

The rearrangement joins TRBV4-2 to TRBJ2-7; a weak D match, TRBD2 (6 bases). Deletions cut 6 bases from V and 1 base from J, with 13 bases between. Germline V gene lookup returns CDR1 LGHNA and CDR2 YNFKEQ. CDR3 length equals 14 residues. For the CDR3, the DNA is TGTGCCAGCAGTCTGGGTGGAGGGTCCTACGAGCAGTACTTC. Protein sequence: CASSLGGGSYEQYF.

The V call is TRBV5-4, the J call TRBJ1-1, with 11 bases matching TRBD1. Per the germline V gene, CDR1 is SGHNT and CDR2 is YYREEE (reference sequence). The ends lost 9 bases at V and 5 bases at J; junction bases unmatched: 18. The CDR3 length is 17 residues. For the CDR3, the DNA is TGTGCCACCCAGTTGGACAGGGGGCGGGGGGCGTATACTGAAGCTTTCTTT. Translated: CATQLDRGRGAYTEAFF.

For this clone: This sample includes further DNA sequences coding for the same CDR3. CDR3 DNA: TGTGCCAGCAGGCAATTTAATTCCAGGGGGCATCAGCCCCAGCATTTT. It yields the protein CASRQFNSRGHQPQHF. The rearrangement uses TRBV28 and TRBJ1-5, with 8 bases fitting TRBD1. V trimming: 6 bases; J trimming: 5 bases; junction bases outside the gene matches: 12. The CDR3 totals 16 residues. Germline values: CDR1 MDHEN, CDR2 SYDVKM.

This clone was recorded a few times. CDR3 region: CASSPPGTGTGGPYEQYF. The CDR3 bases are TGTGCCAGCTCACCACCTGGAACCGGGACAGGGGGACCGTACGAGCAGTACTTC. V and J are TRBV18 and TRBJ2-7; TRBD1 matches 11 bases. The CDR3 has 18 residues. Germline V gene lookup returns CDR1 KGHSH and CDR2 LQKENI. The J segment lost 4 bases and the V segment lost 0 bases, leaving 11 bases of the junction unmatched.

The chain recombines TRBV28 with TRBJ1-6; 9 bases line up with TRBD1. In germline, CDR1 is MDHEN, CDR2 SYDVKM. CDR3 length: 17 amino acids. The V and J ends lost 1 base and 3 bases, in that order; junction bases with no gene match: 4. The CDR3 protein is CASSLFLGQGYNSPLHF. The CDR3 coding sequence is TGTGCCAGCAGTTTATTTTTGGGACAGGGCTATAATTCACCCCTCCACTTT.

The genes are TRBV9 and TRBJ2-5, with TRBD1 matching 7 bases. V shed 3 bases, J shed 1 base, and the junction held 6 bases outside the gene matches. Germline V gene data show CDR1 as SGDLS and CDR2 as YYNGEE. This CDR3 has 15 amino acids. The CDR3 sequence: CASSAGTDFQETQYF. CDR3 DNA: TGTGCCAGCAGCGCTGGGACAGACTTCCAAGAGACCCAGTACTTC.